Below are 4 T cell receptor beta chains sequenced from a single sample in a study of cytomegalovirus exposure and HLA in healthy donors. The study ran its PCR with 60 Vbeta and 13 Jbeta primers. Clones were read by immunoSEQ multiplex PCR, and TCRdb kept only the in-frame ones, dropping some. Of 90,000 to 130,000 clones detected, approximately 81% appear once; the ten largest clones hold under 3%. Sequences were obtained from PBMCs. The receptors originated from a woman under 30 in good health and CMV-seropositive.

V gene TRBV7-9 combines with J gene TRBJ1-1; 8 bases fit TRBD1. Trimming cost V 3 bases and J 1 base; bases outside gene matches: 7. From germline, CDR1 is SEHNR and CDR2 FQNEAQ (reference sequence). There are 16 residues in the CDR3. CDR3 sequence reads: CASSFIGQGGNTEAFF. CDR3 coding DNA: TGTGCCAGCAGCTTTATAGGACAGGGCGGGAACACTGAAGCTTTCTTT.

The gene calls are TRBV18 and TRBJ2-7; D perhaps matches TRBD1 (5 bases). Germline loops: CDR1 KGHSH, CDR2 LQKENI. With 3 bases removed from V and 2 bases from J, the gap between germline ends came to 17 bases. CDR3 length equals 16 residues. CDR3 in amino acids: CASSPTWGGATYEQYF. CDR3 DNA: TGTGCCAGCTCACCGACCTGGGGCGGAGCCACCTACGAGCAGTACTTC.

J is TRBJ1-5 and V is TRBV9; maybe TRBD1 (6 bases). The CDR3 totals 15 residues. Germline CDR1 and CDR2: SGDLS and YYNGEE. Trimming removed 3 bases from V and 3 bases from J, with 13 bases in between. Here the CDR3 DNA reads TGTGCCAGCAGCGGGGGACACACCGCCAATCAGCCCCAGCATTTT. Encoded protein: CASSGGHTANQPQHF.

The chain carries TRBV7-8 and TRBJ1-5, with a tentative D call TRBD1 (5 bases). Trimming left V 1 base short and J 1 base short, with 11 bases between. The germline gives CDR1 SGHVS, CDR2 FQNEAQ. This CDR3 spans 16 amino acids. Here the CDR3 reads CASSLDGRESNQPQHF. The CDR3 DNA reads as TGTGCCAGCAGCTTAGACGGCAGGGAAAGCAATCAGCCCCAGCATTTT.